This T cell receptor beta chain appears in the sequencing data of a study of T cells in narcolepsy. About the study: Patients with NT1 or NT2 and healthy control donors were enrolled.

Overall study findings and caveats: Autoreactive clonotypes reportedly recurred in blood of same and different patients, not controls. No autoreactive T cell clone sequences appeared in some memory CD4+ repertoires. Autoreactive HCRT-specific and TRIB2-specific clonotypes were marked in same-patient CSF-versus-blood CD4+ comparisons.

As for this clone: The antigen is unknown.

Sequencing used immunoSEQ multiplex PCR; TCRdb keeps in-frame clones, though not all of them. The sample holds about 27,000 clones, around three quarters seen once. V was clipped by 4 bases and J by 0 bases; unmatched bases: 4. Per the germline V gene, CDR1 is SNHLY and CDR2 is FYNNEI. The CDR3 totals 15 residues. Input material: CD45RA- memory CD4+ T cells from PBMCs. The V and J genes are TRBV2 and TRBJ2-3, with 7 positions matching TRBD2. The TCR was taken from a human donor with narcolepsy. The CDR3: CASSVPGGSTDTQYF. The CDR3 DNA follows: TGTGCCAGCAGTGTCCCGGGGGGAAGCACAGATACGCAGTATTTT.